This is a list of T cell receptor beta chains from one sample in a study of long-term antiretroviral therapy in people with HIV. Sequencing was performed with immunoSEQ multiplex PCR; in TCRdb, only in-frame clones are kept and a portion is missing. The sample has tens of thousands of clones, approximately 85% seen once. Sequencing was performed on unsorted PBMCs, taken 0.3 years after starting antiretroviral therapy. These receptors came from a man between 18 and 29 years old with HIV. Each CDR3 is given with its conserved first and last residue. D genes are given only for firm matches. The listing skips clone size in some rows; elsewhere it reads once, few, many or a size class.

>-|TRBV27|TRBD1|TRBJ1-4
CASGLRGGEKLFF
TGTGCCAGCGGTCTCAGGGGGGGTGAAAAACTGTTTTTT
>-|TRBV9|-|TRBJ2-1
CASSVVGENRWDEQFF
TGTGCCAGCAGCGTAGTCGGCGAGAATCGGTGGGATGAGCAGTTCTTC
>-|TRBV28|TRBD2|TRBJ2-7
CASSLGLGYEQYF
TGTGCCAGCAGTTTAGGACTAGGCTACGAGCAGTACTTC
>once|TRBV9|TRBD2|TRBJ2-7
CASSASRAGVNEQYF
TGTGCCAGCAGCGCCTCCCGAGCGGGAGTTAACGAGCAGTACTTC
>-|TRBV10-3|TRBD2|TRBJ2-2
CAISGGTSGTGELFF
TGTGCCATCAGTGGGGGGACTAGCGGGACCGGGGAGCTGTTTTTT
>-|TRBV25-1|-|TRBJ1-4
CASSEYRENEKKLFF
TGTGCCAGCAGTGAATACCGGGAGAACGAGAAAAAACTGTTTTTT
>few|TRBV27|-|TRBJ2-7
CASSFGGGAYEQYF
TGTGCCAGCAGTTTTGGAGGGGGAGCCTACGAGCAGTACTTC
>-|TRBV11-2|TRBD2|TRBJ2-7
CASSLVLAGGGYEQYF
TGTGCCAGCAGCTTAGTACTAGCGGGAGGGGGCTACGAGCAGTACTTC
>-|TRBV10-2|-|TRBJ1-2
CASRLGDSGYTF
TGCGCCAGCAGATTAGGTGACAGTGGCTACACCTTC
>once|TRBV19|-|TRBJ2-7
CASSNKGTGSYEQYF
TGTGCCAGTAGTAATAAAGGGACCGGCTCCTACGAGCAGTACTTC
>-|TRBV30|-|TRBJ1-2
CAWGTTGYGYTF
TGTGCCTGGGGGACAACGGGCTATGGCTACACCTTC